The clone carrying this T cell receptor beta chain occurred once. Its cognate antigen is unknown. Trimming left V 0 bases short and J 6 bases short, with 5 bases between. The CDR3 has 12 residues. CDR1 MNHNY and CDR2 SVGAGI come from the germline V gene (reference sequence). Vbeta (60) and Jbeta (13) primers were used in the PCR. Some clones are missing from TCRdb's copy, which holds only in-frame ones; the method was immunoSEQ multiplex PCR. The table lists more than 95,000 clones, around 67% of them singletons. This entry comes from a study of cytomegalovirus exposure and HLA in healthy donors. Study results and limitations: Productive status was seen about 90% or about 30% of the time for most TCR beta V segments in an earlier analysis.

This chain joins TRBV6-6 and TRBJ1-2, with D unclear. The sample taken for sequencing was PBMCs. The sequence was collected from a man in his sixties in good health and CMV-seropositive. The CDR3 loop reads CASSYSSNGYTF. Here the CDR3 DNA reads TGTGCCAGCAGTTACTCTTCTAATGGCTACACCTTC.